Below are 14 T cell receptor beta chains sequenced from a single sample in a study of Ad26.COV2.S vaccination and SARS-CoV-2 variants. Treatment: some 19 received Ad26.COV2.S at low or high dose, single or two shots; several received placebo; per-sample allocation not given. Sampling happened 63 days after the first vaccine or placebo injection. Sequencing was performed with immunoSEQ multiplex PCR; in TCRdb, only in-frame clones are kept and a portion is missing. The profile shows around 310,000 clones, 75% to 90% of them singletons. This specimen consisted of peripheral blood, obtained in a trial of Ad26.COV2.S vaccine versus placebo. These receptors all come from a person aged 18-65 years who received the Ad26.COV2.S COVID-19 vaccine or a placebo.

The rearrangement joins TRBV27 to TRBJ2-3, with 10 bases lining up with TRBD2. Germline lookup yields CDR1 MNHEY and CDR2 SMNVEV (reference sequence). The CDR3 length is 19 residues. The trim removed 3 bases at V and 3 bases at J, leaving 15 bases unmatched. CDR3 loop: CASSLRAVVAGGLTDTQYF. CDR3 bases: TGTGCCAGCAGTTTGAGAGCCGTGGTAGCGGGGGGCCTTACAGATACGCAGTATTTT.

The chain employs TRBV12-3 or TRBV12-4 and TRBJ1-1, with D unresolved. Trimming left V 3 bases short and J 1 base short, with 6 bases between. CDR3 size: 13 residues. CDR3 coding DNA: TGTGCCAGCAGTTTCGGTCCGAACACTGAAGCTTTCTTT. Its translation is CASSFGPNTEAFF.

The chain is built from TRBV7-8 and TRBJ1-4; D unclear. Trimming took off 1 base at V and 7 bases at J, with 13 bases between the two ends. The CDR3 totals 15 residues. Germline loops: CDR1 SGHVS, CDR2 FQNEAQ. CDR3 region: CASSLGVSDSEKLFF. CDR3 nucleotides: TGTGCCAGCAGCTTAGGGGTCAGCGACTCTGAAAAACTGTTTTTT.

The chain couples TRBV12-5 to TRBJ2-1; possible D gene TRBD2, 5 bases. CDR1 is LGHNT, CDR2 FRNRAP, per germline. Between the trimmed V and J ends, which lost 1 base and 9 bases, there was a span of 13 bases. The CDR3 contains 14 residues. The CDR3 loop reads CASGLGLLATEQFF. CDR3 nucleotide sequence: TGTGCTAGTGGTTTGGGCCTCCTAGCTACTGAGCAGTTCTTC.

This clone was counted ten times or more. This rearrangement joins TRBV4-1 to TRBJ2-7; D is perhaps TRBD2 (5 bases). Trimming removed 4 bases at V and 6 bases at J, with 13 bases between. The CDR3 totals 13 residues. Germline CDR1 and CDR2: MGHRA and YSYEKL. CDR3 sequence reads: CASSLLVGSEQYF. The CDR3, as DNA: TGCGCCAGCAGCCTACTAGTAGGGAGCGAGCAGTACTTC.

The rearrangement links TRBV10-3 to TRBJ2-3, with 11 bases identical to TRBD2. The CDR3 totals 16 residues. Unmatched junction bases numbered 2, after V lost 0 bases and J lost 3 bases. Germline values: CDR1 ENHRY, CDR2 SYGVKD. The CDR3 protein is CAISESSSGGTDTQYF. The CDR3 DNA reads as TGTGCCATCAGTGAGTCCTCTAGCGGGGGGACAGATACGCAGTATTTT.

The chain employs TRBV11-2 and TRBJ1-3; possible D gene TRBD1, 5 bases. CDR3 length: 17 residues. The V end lost 4 bases, the J end lost 5 bases, and 21 bases lay between the germline ends. From germline, CDR1 is SGHAT and CDR2 FQNNGV. Here the CDR3 reads CASSWDGLSPNRNTIYF. The CDR3 DNA reads as TGTGCCAGCAGCTGGGACGGACTCTCGCCGAACCGAAACACCATATATTTT.

In this sample, this clone turned up once. CDR3 sequence: CASSWTGDFASDTEAFF. The CDR3, as DNA: TGTGCCAGCAGCTGGACAGGGGATTTTGCGTCGGACACTGAAGCTTTCTTT. The rearrangement joins TRBV14 to TRBJ1-1; 9 nucleotides line up with TRBD1. Germline assignment: CDR1 SGHDN and CDR2 FVKESK. The CDR3 totals 17 residues. V lost 5 bases and J lost 3; bases outside the gene matches: 13.

The V and J genes are TRBV3-1 (or the pseudogene TRBV3-2) and TRBJ1-2, with D unclear. V lost 4 bases and J 1 base, leaving 7 bases between the germline ends. The CDR3 is 13 amino acids. Germline V gene sequence: CDR1 LGHDT, CDR2 YNNKEL (reference sequence). CDR3 residues: CASSRTDNYGYTF. The CDR3 nucleotides are TGTGCCAGCAGCCGGACGGATAACTATGGCTACACCTTC.

The chain has TRBV19 and TRBJ1-2; 7 nucleotides agree with TRBD1. Per germline, CDR1 LNHDA and CDR2 SQIVND (reference sequence). This CDR3 spans 13 amino acids. V shed 9 bases and J 6 bases; nucleotides not matched to a gene: 10. The CDR3: CASHTGDGDGYTF. The CDR3 DNA reads TGTGCCAGCCACACAGGGGACGGTGATGGCTACACCTTC.

This chain uses TRBV5-4 with TRBJ2-2, with D hard to call. V shed 3 bases and J shed 1 base, with 10 bases lying between them. The CDR3 totals 15 residues. From germline, CDR1 is SGHNT and CDR2 YYREEE (reference sequence). The CDR3 region has the DNA TGTGCCAGCAGCTCCTTTGTAGGGAACACCGGGGAGCTGTTTTTT. Its translation is CASSSFVGNTGELFF.

The chain is built from TRBV3-1 (or the pseudogene TRBV3-2) and TRBJ2-7, with 13 bases fitting TRBD2. The CDR3 extends over 17 amino acids. Germline V lookup: CDR1 LGHDT, CDR2 YNNKEL (reference sequence). J gave up 0 bases and V 4 bases, and 6 bases lay outside the gene matches. CDR3 protein: CASSPLGLAGSSYEQYF. The CDR3 nucleotides read TGTGCCAGCAGCCCTCTGGGACTAGCGGGGAGCTCCTACGAGCAGTACTTC.

V and J are TRBV7-8 and TRBJ1-1; 7 bases match TRBD1. V lost 4 bases to trimming and J lost 0 bases; unmatched junction nucleotides: 5. Germline CDR1 reads SGHVS; CDR2 reads FQNEAQ. The CDR3 has 15 residues. Written as DNA, the CDR3 is TGTGCCAGCAGCTCGCCGACAGGGATGAACACTGAAGCTTTCTTT. It encodes CASSSPTGMNTEAFF.

This chain links TRBV10-2 with TRBJ1-4; D remains ambiguous. Trimming pared 2 bases from V and 8 bases from J, leaving 6 bases between. CDR3 length: 12 residues. Germline-derived CDR1 and CDR2 are WSHSY and SAAADI. The CDR3 is CASSEDGEKLFF. Written as DNA, the CDR3 is TGCGCCAGCAGTGAGGACGGCGAAAAACTGTTTTTT.